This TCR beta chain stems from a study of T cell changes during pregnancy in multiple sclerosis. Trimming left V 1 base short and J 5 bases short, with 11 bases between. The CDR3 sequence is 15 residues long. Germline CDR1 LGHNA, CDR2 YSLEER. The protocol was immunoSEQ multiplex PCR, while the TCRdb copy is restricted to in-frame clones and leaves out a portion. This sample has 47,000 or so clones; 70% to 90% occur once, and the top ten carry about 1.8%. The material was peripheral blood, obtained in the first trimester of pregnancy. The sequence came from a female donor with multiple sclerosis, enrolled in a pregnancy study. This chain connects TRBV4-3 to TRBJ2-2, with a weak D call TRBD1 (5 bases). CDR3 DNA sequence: TGCGCCAGCAGCCAAGCCCCCCAGGGAACCGGGGAGCTGTTTTTT. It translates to CASSQAPQGTGELFF.